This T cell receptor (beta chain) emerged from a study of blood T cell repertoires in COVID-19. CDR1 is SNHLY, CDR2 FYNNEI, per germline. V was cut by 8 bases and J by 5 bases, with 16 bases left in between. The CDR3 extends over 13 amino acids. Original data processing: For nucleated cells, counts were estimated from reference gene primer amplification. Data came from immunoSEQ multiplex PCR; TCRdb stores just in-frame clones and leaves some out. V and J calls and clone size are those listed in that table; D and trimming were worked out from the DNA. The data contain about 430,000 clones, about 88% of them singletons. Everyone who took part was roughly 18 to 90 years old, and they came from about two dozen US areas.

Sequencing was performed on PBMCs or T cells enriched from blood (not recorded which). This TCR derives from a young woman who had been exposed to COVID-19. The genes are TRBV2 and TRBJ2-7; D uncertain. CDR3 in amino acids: CASAAGLLDEQYF. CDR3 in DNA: TGTGCCAGCGCTGCCGGTCTCTTAGACGAGCAGTACTTC.